The 25 T cell receptor beta chains given below trace back to one sample, sequenced in a study of blood T cell repertoires in COVID-19. Assay used: immunoSEQ multiplex PCR; TCRdb lists only in-frame clones, some missing. The data hold approximately 270,000 clones, with roughly 88% observed a single time. The sample was PBMCs or T cells enriched from blood (not recorded which). The receptors here all came from a woman under 40 who had recovered from COVID-19.

The V gene is TRBV5-8, the J gene TRBJ1-6; D is possibly TRBD1 (6 bases). This CDR3 contains 13 residues. Germline loops: CDR1 SGHTS, CDR2 YDEGEE. Trimming pared 4 bases from V and 9 bases from J, leaving 11 bases between. The CDR3 loop is CASSRPQGSPLHF. As DNA, the CDR3 is TGTGCCAGCAGCCGGCCACAGGGTTCACCCCTCCACTTT.

This clone was observed a single time. The rearrangement uses TRBV28 and TRBJ2-1; 15 nucleotides line up with TRBD2. CDR3 length: 18 residues. Trimming took 5 bases from V and 5 from J; bases not matched to a gene: 10. Germline V lookup: CDR1 MDHEN, CDR2 SYDVKM. The CDR3 region has the DNA TGTGCCAGCAGTGCAGGACTAGCGGGGGGGGTCCTCCACAATGAGCAGTTCTTC. Translation gives CASSAGLAGGVLHNEQFF.

This sequence joins TRBV30 and TRBJ2-7, with D perhaps matching TRBD2 (5 bases). The CDR3 is 14 residues long. With 1 base removed from V and 5 bases from J, the gap between germline ends came to 15 bases. CDR1 is GTSNPN, CDR2 SVGIG, per germline (reference sequence). CDR3 amino acids: CAWSAVGDGDEQYF. The CDR3 coding sequence is TGTGCCTGGAGTGCCGTGGGAGATGGAGACGAGCAGTACTTC. The complete variable domain, with remaining parts taken from reference TRBV30 and TRBJ2-7, reads SQTIHQWPATLVQPVGSPLSLECTVEGTSNPNLYWYRQAAGRGLQLLFYSVGIGQISSEVPQNLSASRPQDRQFILSSKKLLLSDSGFYLCAWSAVGDGDEQYFGPGTRLTVT.

V is TRBV3-1 (or the pseudogene TRBV3-2) and J is TRBJ1-3; TRBD1 might be the D (6 bases). Trimming cost V 1 base and J 0 bases, with 10 bases left between them. This CDR3 region has 16 residues. Germline CDR1 is LGHDT and CDR2 is YNNKEL (reference sequence). CDR3 amino acids: CASSQGQAFSGNTIYF. CDR3 DNA: TGTGCCAGCAGCCAAGGACAGGCATTCTCTGGAAACACCATATATTTT.

The CDR3 nucleotides are TGCGCCAGCAGCTTGGGCGGCGATTTGGGGCAGTTCTTC. It yields the protein CASSLGGDLGQFF. V gene TRBV5-1 combines with J gene TRBJ2-1; no reliable D call. The CDR3 contains 13 residues. Germline-derived CDR1 and CDR2 are SGHRS and YFSETQ. Trimming took off 0 bases at V and 12 bases at J, with 13 bases between the two ends. The full variable domain, its missing parts supplied by reference TRBV5-1 and TRBJ2-1, is KAGVTQTPRYLIKTRGQQVTLSCSPISGHRSVSWYQQTPGQGLQFLFEYFSETQRNKGNFPGRFSGRQFSNSRSEMNVSTLELGDSALYLCASSLGGDLGQFFGPGTRLTVL.

The chain is built from TRBV4-1 and TRBJ1-2, with no clear D. The ends were cut back, 0 bases at V and 4 bases at J, with 12 bases in the middle. The germline V gene encodes CDR1 MGHRA and CDR2 YSYEKL. The CDR3 spans 15 residues. The CDR3 region is CASSQDPGISYGYTF. The CDR3 nucleotides are TGCGCCAGCAGCCAAGACCCGGGTATCTCCTATGGCTACACCTTC.

V is TRBV28 and J is TRBJ1-2; D is undetermined. The CDR3 loop spans 13 amino acids. In germline, CDR1 is MDHEN, CDR2 SYDVKM. V was clipped by 2 bases and J by 5 bases, with 9 bases between them. CDR3: CASSLGEDYGYTF. CDR3 bases: TGTGCCAGCAGTTTAGGGGAGGATTATGGCTACACCTTC.

The V call is TRBV5-1, the J call TRBJ2-1, with TRBD2 as a possible D gene (5 bases). Germline V gene data show CDR1 as SGHRS and CDR2 as YFSETQ. The length of the CDR3 is 14 residues. Trimming stripped 5 bases from V and 4 bases from J, with 13 bases between. As DNA, the CDR3 is TGCGCCAGCAGTCTTATTAGCGTATACAATGAGCAGTTCTTC. Protein: CASSLISVYNEQFF.

V gene TRBV13 combines with J gene TRBJ1-2; 7 nucleotides line up with TRBD1. Germline-derived CDR1 and CDR2 are PRHDT and FYEKMQ (reference sequence). With 7 bases clipped from V and 2 bases from J, the junction kept 16 bases outside the gene matches. This CDR3 region has 17 residues. CDR3 bases: TGTGCCAGCACCCTAGGCAGGGGGGCCACTCCCAACTATGGCTACACCTTC. It encodes CASTLGRGATPNYGYTF.

This clone occurred a few times. The gene calls are TRBV19 and TRBJ1-5; TRBD1 agrees at 7 bases. Germline CDR1 and CDR2: LNHDA and SQIVND (reference sequence). The junction had 7 bases not matched to a gene; V was cut back by 5 bases and J by 3 bases. The CDR3 covers 15 residues. The CDR3 DNA follows: TGTGCCAGTAGTTCCGGACAGGCCCTCAATCAGCCCCAGCATTTT. It is translated as CASSSGQALNQPQHF.

This clone was picked up many times. J is TRBJ2-7 and V is TRBV18; 7 bases are a match to TRBD2. V shed 1 base, J shed 2 bases, and the junction held 5 bases outside the gene matches. This CDR3 has 15 amino acids. CDR1 is KGHSH, CDR2 LQKENI, per germline. The CDR3 protein is CASSPREGPTYEQYF. The CDR3 DNA sequence: TGTGCCAGCTCACCACGGGAGGGGCCTACCTACGAGCAGTACTTC.

The chain carries TRBV24-1 and TRBJ2-2; 7 positions match TRBD1. CDR1 and CDR2 (germline): KGHDR, SFDVKD. This CDR3 comprises 15 residues. The V gene end was trimmed by 5 bases and the J gene end by 4 bases; junction bases not matched to a gene: 6. The CDR3 loop is CATSVVTGSTGELFF. The CDR3 DNA reads as TGTGCCACCAGTGTCGTGACAGGGAGCACCGGGGAGCTGTTTTTT.

The chain recombines TRBV28 with TRBJ1-5; maybe TRBD1 (5 bases). Trimming shortened V by 7 bases and J by 0 bases, and 13 bases separated the two germline ends. Germline V gene data show CDR1 as MDHEN and CDR2 as SYDVKM. The CDR3 is 15 residues long. CDR3 protein: CASIRGSNSNQPQHF. The CDR3 DNA is TGTGCCAGCATCCGGGGGTCGAATAGCAATCAGCCCCAGCATTTT.

The chain employs TRBV28 and TRBJ2-7; 8 bases line up with TRBD2. The V segment lost 2 bases and the J segment 3 bases; nucleotides outside the gene matches: 9. Looked up from germline, CDR1 is MDHEN and CDR2 is SYDVKM. CDR3 size: 16 residues. CDR3 nucleotide sequence: TGTGCCAGCAGTTTAGCCGGAGCGGGAGAAAGCTACGAGCAGTACTTC. Amino acid sequence: CASSLAGAGESYEQYF.

The rearrangement uses TRBV12-5 and TRBJ1-1; TRBD1 agrees at 7 bases. V trimming: 0 bases; J trimming: 5 bases; junction bases outside the gene matches: 12. The CDR3 runs to 17 residues. Germline CDR1 and CDR2: LGHNT and FRNRAP. This CDR3 is CASGLVLGGQEGTEAFF. The DNA of the CDR3 is TGTGCTAGTGGTTTGGTATTAGGGGGCCAGGAGGGAACTGAAGCTTTCTTT.

This clone turned up a few times. The chain has TRBV4-2 and TRBJ1-1, with D unresolved. CDR3 length equals 15 residues. V lost 1 base and J 1 base, leaving 10 bases between the germline ends. Germline-derived CDR1 and CDR2 are LGHNA and YNFKEQ. This CDR3 reads CASSQVSGRNTEAFF. The CDR3 DNA follows: TGTGCCAGCAGCCAAGTTTCGGGGAGGAACACTGAAGCTTTCTTT.

The chain joins TRBV6-4 to TRBJ2-2; TRBD2 matches 7 bases. V lost 0 bases, J lost 3 bases, and 7 bases stayed unmatched. The CDR3 covers 17 residues. CDR1 and CDR2 from the germline V gene are MRHNA and SNTAGT. DNA for the CDR3: TGTGCCAGCAGTGACTCGAGGCTAGCGGCTCACACCGGGGAGCTGTTTTTT. Translation gives CASSDSRLAAHTGELFF.

This chain connects TRBV15 to TRBJ2-7; D may be TRBD1 (6 bases). CDR3 size: 14 residues. The ends were cut back, 0 bases at V and 5 bases at J, with 11 bases in the middle. Germline V gives CDR1 LNHNV, CDR2 YYDKDF (reference sequence). Written as DNA, the CDR3 is TGTGCCACCAGCAGAGATCAGGGGCGGAACGAGCAGTACTTC. Protein product: CATSRDQGRNEQYF.

The chain uses TRBV11-2 and TRBJ1-1; possibly TRBD1 for D (5 bases). V lost 8 bases, J lost 10 bases, and 14 bases lay in between. The CDR3 has 11 amino acids. The V gene's germline CDR1 is SGHAT and CDR2 FQNNGV. CDR3 amino acids: CASSWGGGAFF. The CDR3, as DNA: TGTGCCAGCTCCTGGGGCGGGGGAGCTTTCTTT.

This clone was detected only once. V gene TRBV5-6 combines with J gene TRBJ2-5; maybe TRBD2 (6 bases). V lost 4 bases and J 0 bases, leaving 16 bases between the germline ends. This CDR3 region has 16 residues. Germline CDR1 reads SGHDT; CDR2 reads YYEEEE. The CDR3, as DNA: TGTGCCAGCAGCGCCGTTGGGCGGGGCTACCAAGAGACCCAGTACTTC. Protein: CASSAVGRGYQETQYF.

V usage is TRBV11-2 and J usage is TRBJ2-1; 9 bases are shared with TRBD2. V lost 8 bases, J lost 4 bases, and 6 bases stayed unmatched. CDR3 size: 14 residues. The germline V gene encodes CDR1 SGHAT and CDR2 FQNNGV. CDR3 coding DNA: TGTGCCAGCGGTAGCGGGAGTCGGTACAATGAGCAGTTCTTC. Protein sequence: CASGSGSRYNEQFF.

The J gene is TRBJ1-3, the V gene TRBV5-1; no clear D. V was clipped by 3 bases and J by 4 bases, with 17 bases between them. Germline loops: CDR1 SGHRS, CDR2 YFSETQ. The CDR3 is 16 residues long. CDR3 loop: CASSSEGPTGGNTIYF. CDR3 nucleotides: TGCGCCAGCAGCTCTGAGGGCCCAACGGGAGGAAACACCATATATTTT. Using reference TRBV5-1 and TRBJ1-3 for the parts outside the CDR3, the full variable domain is KAGVTQTPRYLIKTRGQQVTLSCSPISGHRSVSWYQQTPGQGLQFLFEYFSETQRNKGNFPGRFSGRQFSNSRSEMNVSTLELGDSALYLCASSSEGPTGGNTIYFGEGSWLTVV.

The J gene is TRBJ1-2, the V gene TRBV6-5; D gene ambiguous. The CDR3 spans 15 residues. Trimming stripped 2 bases from V and 4 bases from J, with 14 bases between. Looked up from germline, CDR1 is MNHEY and CDR2 is SVGAGI. The CDR3 DNA sequence: TGTGCCAGCAGTTACCAGCCGGGTTCTCTCTATGGCTACACCTTC. Translated, it gives CASSYQPGSLYGYTF.

The gene calls are TRBV18 and TRBJ1-1, with D maybe TRBD1 (6 bases). Germline CDR1 is KGHSH and CDR2 is LQKENI. There are 13 residues in the CDR3. The V gene lost 6 bases and the J gene lost 5 bases, with 13 bases spanning the gap. CDR3 sequence: CASSSQGWTEAFF. The DNA of the CDR3 is TGTGCCAGCTCCTCACAGGGTTGGACTGAAGCTTTCTTT. The whole variable domain, remainder taken from reference TRBV18 and TRBJ1-1, is NAGVMQNPRHLVRRRGQEARLRCSPMKGHSHVYWYRQLPEEGLKFMVYLQKENIIDESGMPKERFSAEFPKEGPSILRIQQVVRGDSAAYFCASSSQGWTEAFFGQGTRLTVV.

J is TRBJ1-2 and V is TRBV28; no clear D gene. V shed 2 bases and J shed 4 bases, with 17 bases lying between them. Per the germline V gene, CDR1 is MDHEN and CDR2 is SYDVKM. CDR3 length: 16 amino acids. The CDR3: CASSLPDSSPPYGYTF. CDR3 coding DNA: TGTGCCAGCAGTTTACCGGACTCCTCGCCCCCCTATGGCTACACCTTC.